These 27 T cell receptor beta chains were all obtained from the same sample, sequenced in a study of patients and donors after allogeneic stem cell transplantation. TCRdb re-called the RT-PCR reads with MiXCR, one entry per CDR3 protein. The sample records 20,000 to 25,000 distinct CDR3 sequences, around 29% being singletons. Sequencing input: blood, either unsorted or a sorted T cell fraction (not recorded which). The source of these receptors is a human donor who was either an allogeneic HSCT recipient or a stem cell or donor lymphocyte infusion donor (not recorded which). It is not recorded whose cells these are; they may come from a transplant donor.

This clonotype showed up just a few times. This chain uses TRBV9 with TRBJ2-2, with 10 bases lining up with TRBD1. This CDR3 has 15 amino acids. Losses at the gene ends were 6 bases for V and 4 bases for J; bases not matched to a gene: 6. Looked up from germline, CDR1 is SGDLS and CDR2 is YYNGEE. CDR3 amino acids: CASTRDRGGTGELFF. As DNA, the CDR3 is TGTGCCAGCACTAGGGACAGGGGAGGCACCGGGGAGCTGTTTTTT. Combining the CDR3 with reference TRBV9 and TRBJ2-2 gives the whole variable domain DSGVTQTPKHLITATGQRVTLRCSPRSGDLSVYWYQQSLDQGLQFLIQYYNGEERAKGNILERFSAQQFPDLHSELNLSSLELGDSALYFCASTRDRGGTGELFFGEGSRLTVL.

The CDR3 sequence is CASSVPGDTQYF. The CDR3, as DNA: TGTGCCAGCAGCGTACCGGGGGATACGCAGTATTTT. The chain recombines TRBV9 with TRBJ2-3; D possibly corresponds to TRBD2 (5 bases). Deletions cut 1 base from V and 6 bases from J, with 6 bases between. The CDR3 length is 12 residues. In germline, CDR1 is SGDLS, CDR2 YYNGEE.

J is TRBJ2-1 and V is TRBV29-1, with 9 nucleotides matching TRBD2. With V trimmed by 3 bases and J by 1 base, 1 base remained unmatched. CDR1 and CDR2 from the germline V gene are SQVTM and ANQGSEA. The CDR3 extends over 14 amino acids. CDR3 residues: CSVELAGSYNEQFF. The CDR3 nucleotides read TGCAGCGTTGAGCTAGCGGGGTCCTACAATGAGCAGTTCTTC.

V is TRBV12-3 or TRBV12-4 and J is TRBJ2-7, with 12 bases that match TRBD2. The CDR3 has 14 amino acids. V shed 2 bases, J shed 4 bases, and the junction held 0 bases outside the gene matches. The CDR3 sequence is CASSLTSGGYEQYF. The CDR3 DNA is TGTGCCAGCAGTTTAACTAGCGGGGGGTACGAGCAGTACTTC.

The chain carries TRBV5-8 and TRBJ1-6; D ambiguous. The germline CDR1 and CDR2 sequences are SGHTS and YDEGEE. The length of the CDR3 is 12 residues. Trimming left V 2 bases short and J 9 bases short, with 6 bases between. CDR3 protein: CASSLAVSPLHF. CDR3 DNA sequence: TGTGCCAGCAGCTTAGCAGTTTCACCCCTCCACTTT.

This clonotype was picked up a small number of times. The chain combines TRBV5-1 with TRBJ1-4; unclear D gene. CDR3 length: 15 amino acids. The germline CDR1 and CDR2 sequences are SGHRS and YFSETQ. The germline V and J ends were trimmed by 1 base and 0 bases, with 7 bases remaining between them. CDR3 coding DNA: TGCGCCAGCAGCTTGATGGGGACAACTAATGAAAAACTGTTTTTT. This sequence encodes CASSLMGTTNEKLFF. The full variable domain, completed using reference TRBV5-1 and TRBJ1-4, is KAGVTQTPRYLIKTRGQQVTLSCSPISGHRSVSWYQQTPGQGLQFLFEYFSETQRNKGNFPGRFSGRQFSNSRSEMNVSTLELGDSALYLCASSLMGTTNEKLFFGSGTQLSVL.

This clonotype was picked up a small number of times. J is TRBJ1-6 and V is TRBV20-1; 10 bases line up with TRBD1. The CDR3 contains 15 residues. CDR1 is DFQATT, CDR2 SNEGSKA, per germline (reference sequence). V gave up 5 bases and J gave up 6 bases; unmatched junction bases: 7. CDR3 DNA sequence: TGCAGTGCTGGAGGGGGACAGGGGTCTAATTCACCCCTCCACTTT. Residues: CSAGGGQGSNSPLHF.

The chain carries TRBV28 and TRBJ1-1, with TRBD1 matching 7 bases. Unmatched junction bases numbered 6, after V lost 5 bases and J lost 0 bases. The germline V gene encodes CDR1 MDHEN and CDR2 SYDVKM. The CDR3 extends over 15 amino acids. The CDR3 sequence is CASSLWDRLNTEAFF. CDR3 nucleotide sequence: TGTGCCAGCAGTCTGTGGGACAGATTGAACACTGAAGCTTTCTTT.

The chain recombines TRBV7-8 with TRBJ2-2; D call uncertain. Germline assignment: CDR1 SGHVS and CDR2 FQNEAQ. There are 11 residues in the CDR3. V dropped 0 bases and J dropped 14 bases, with 7 bases sitting between them. The CDR3: CASSLARGLFF. In DNA, the CDR3 is TGTGCCAGCAGCTTAGCGCGAGGACTGTTTTTT.

As concerns this clonotype: Compared with germline, one end of the junction differs, possibly owing to a read error. The genes are TRBV12-3 or TRBV12-4 and TRBJ1-1; D gene unclear. The CDR3 sequence is 15 residues long. CDR3 region: CASSLGHGVDTEAFF. In DNA, the CDR3 is TGTGCCAGCAGCTTAGGGCATGGGGTAGACACTGAAGCTTTCTTT.

Notes on this clonotype: The junction shows a germline mismatch at one end, possibly a read error. This chain connects TRBV28 to TRBJ1-1, with D maybe TRBD1 (5 bases). The V gene's germline CDR1 is MDHEN and CDR2 SYDVKM. CDR3 size: 14 residues. The CDR3 DNA is TGTGCCAGCAGGCAAGCGGGACCTAACACTGAAGCTTTCTTC. This gives the protein CASRQAGPNTEAFF.

The chain carries TRBV10-2 and TRBJ1-6, with 7 bases aligning to TRBD1. The CDR3 is 14 residues long. Looked up from germline, CDR1 is WSHSY and CDR2 is SAAADI. The V segment lost 6 bases and the J segment 7 bases; nucleotides outside the gene matches: 6. CDR3 loop: CASRKGAENSPLHF. In nucleotides, the CDR3 is TGCGCCAGCAGAAAGGGGGCTGAAAATTCACCCCTCCACTTT.

This clonotype was observed a few times. The DNA of the CDR3 is TGCGCCAGCAGCGTCAGGACTATCTCCTACAATGAGCAGTTCTTC. This translates into CASSVRTISYNEQFF. The V gene is TRBV5-1, the J gene TRBJ2-1; weak D call: TRBD2 (6 bases). The CDR3 covers 15 residues. Germline CDR1 and CDR2: SGHRS and YFSETQ. Trimming took 4 bases from V and 0 from J, leaving 11 bases between them.

This clonotype appeared a few times. J is TRBJ2-3 and V is TRBV7-8, with D perhaps matching TRBD1 or TRBD2 (6 bases each). With 7 bases removed from V and 1 base from J, the gap between germline ends came to 12 bases. The CDR3 sequence is 14 residues long. Germline CDR1 and CDR2: SGHVS and FQNEAQ. The CDR3 nucleotides read TGTGCCAGCAACCGGGGGCTTGGCACAGATACGCAGTATTTT. Translation: CASNRGLGTDTQYF.

This chain connects TRBV7-9 to TRBJ1-5; no firm D call. The germline gives CDR1 SEHNR, CDR2 FQNEAQ (reference sequence). The CDR3 spans 15 residues. Trimming stripped 1 base from V and 2 bases from J, with 9 bases between. The CDR3 sequence is CASSLDGSGNQPQHF. The DNA for the CDR3 is TGTGCCAGCAGCTTAGATGGGTCTGGCAATCAGCCCCAGCATTTT.

The chain employs TRBV6-5 and TRBJ1-4, with 7 bases identical to TRBD1. The CDR3 loop spans 17 amino acids. Germline CDR1 is MNHEY and CDR2 is SVGAGI. V gave up 6 bases and J gave up 0 bases; unmatched junction bases: 10. CDR3 protein: CASSRDGTAATNEKLFF. In DNA, the CDR3 is TGTGCCAGCAGCCGAGACGGGACAGCGGCAACTAATGAAAAACTGTTTTTT.

This chain uses TRBV24-1 with TRBJ2-1, with 10 bases fitting TRBD2. From germline, CDR1 is KGHDR and CDR2 SFDVKD. The CDR3 is made up of 16 amino acids. V lost 5 bases to trimming and J lost 8 bases; unmatched junction nucleotides: 11. This CDR3 is CATSAQRGGLMDEQFF. DNA for the CDR3: TGTGCCACCAGTGCCCAGCGGGGGGGCTTAATGGATGAGCAGTTCTTC.

J is TRBJ1-1 and V is TRBV29-1; D unresolved. Trimming removed 7 bases from V and 2 bases from J, with 14 bases in between. Germline values: CDR1 SQVTM, CDR2 ANQGSEA. This CDR3 spans 13 amino acids. The CDR3 spells CSAQGSGNTEAFF. The CDR3 coding sequence is TGCAGCGCCCAAGGATCGGGAAACACTGAAGCTTTCTTT.

The rearrangement uses TRBV5-1 and TRBJ2-2; 8 bases align to TRBD1. V gave up 4 bases and J gave up 6 bases; unmatched junction bases: 2. This CDR3 region has 13 residues. Germline V gene lookup returns CDR1 SGHRS and CDR2 YFSETQ. The CDR3 coding sequence is TGCGCCAGCAGCGGCAGGGGGCCCGGGGAGCTGTTTTTT. It yields the protein CASSGRGPGELFF.

This clonotype was seen a handful of times. The chain links TRBV20-1 to TRBJ1-4; TRBD1 matches at 8 bases. The CDR3 extends over 13 amino acids. Germline V lookup: CDR1 DFQATT, CDR2 SNEGSKA (reference sequence). J lost 8 bases, V lost 6 bases, and 8 bases had no gene match. The CDR3 loop reads CSAQTGEGEKLFF. CDR3 bases: TGCAGTGCACAGACAGGGGAGGGCGAAAAACTGTTTTTT.

This chain connects TRBV5-5 to TRBJ2-5, with TRBD1 identical over 7 bases. J lost 1 base, V lost 0 bases, and 6 bases had no gene match. Germline-derived CDR1 and CDR2 are SGHKS and YYEKEE (reference sequence). The CDR3 covers 16 residues. The CDR3 DNA reads as TGTGCCAGCAGCTTGGGACAGGGCTGGTCCCAAGAGACCCAGTACTTC. Protein product: CASSLGQGWSQETQYF.

The V and J genes are TRBV3-1 and TRBJ1-5; no firm D call. From germline, CDR1 is LGHDT and CDR2 YNNKEL (reference sequence). The CDR3 has 13 residues. Trimming removed 3 bases from V and 7 bases from J, with 10 bases in between. CDR3 sequence reads: CASSHGNGQPQHF. The CDR3 region has the DNA TGTGCCAGCAGCCACGGCAACGGGCAGCCCCAGCATTTT.

The chain employs TRBV6-5 and TRBJ2-1; no clear D gene. V lost 5 bases and J 2 bases, leaving 7 bases between the germline ends. This CDR3 is 13 amino acids long. Looked up from germline, CDR1 is MNHEY and CDR2 is SVGAGI. The CDR3, as DNA: TGTGCCAGCAGTATCGACACCTACAATGAGCAGTTCTTC. The encoded protein is CASSIDTYNEQFF.

The rearrangement joins TRBV29-1 to TRBJ2-5, with 8 bases fitting TRBD1. Germline V gene data show CDR1 as SQVTM and CDR2 as ANQGSEA. This CDR3 spans 14 amino acids. The V segment lost 4 bases and the J segment 5 bases; nucleotides outside the gene matches: 9. DNA for the CDR3: TGCAGCGTTGGGACAGGGAACCTCCGGGAGACCCAGTACTTC. This gives the protein CSVGTGNLRETQYF.

This sequence joins TRBV6-1 and TRBJ1-6; D is unclear. Germline V gene lookup returns CDR1 MNHNS and CDR2 SASEGT. Trimming removed 6 bases from V and 7 bases from J, with 10 bases in between. CDR3 length: 13 residues. The CDR3 bases are TGTGCCAGCAGCAAAGGGTGGAATTCACCCCTCCACTTT. Its protein is CASSKGWNSPLHF.

The gene calls are TRBV28 and TRBJ1-6; no definite D call. The V gene lost 1 base and the J gene lost 14 bases, with 6 bases spanning the gap. Germline V gives CDR1 MDHEN, CDR2 SYDVKM. The CDR3 spans 11 residues. In DNA form, the CDR3 reads TGTGCCAGCAGTTTATCAGGAGCCCTCCACTTT. It is translated as CASSLSGALHF.

This clonotype was seen a handful of times. The rearrangement uses TRBV15 and TRBJ1-4; the D gene is possibly TRBD1 (6 bases). The CDR3 is 15 amino acids. Germline values: CDR1 LNHNV, CDR2 YYDKDF (reference sequence). Trimming pared 0 bases from V and 8 bases from J, leaving 13 bases between. The CDR3 loop reads CATSRETGPGEKLFF. Written as DNA, the CDR3 is TGTGCCACCAGCAGAGAAACAGGGCCGGGAGAAAAACTGTTTTTT.